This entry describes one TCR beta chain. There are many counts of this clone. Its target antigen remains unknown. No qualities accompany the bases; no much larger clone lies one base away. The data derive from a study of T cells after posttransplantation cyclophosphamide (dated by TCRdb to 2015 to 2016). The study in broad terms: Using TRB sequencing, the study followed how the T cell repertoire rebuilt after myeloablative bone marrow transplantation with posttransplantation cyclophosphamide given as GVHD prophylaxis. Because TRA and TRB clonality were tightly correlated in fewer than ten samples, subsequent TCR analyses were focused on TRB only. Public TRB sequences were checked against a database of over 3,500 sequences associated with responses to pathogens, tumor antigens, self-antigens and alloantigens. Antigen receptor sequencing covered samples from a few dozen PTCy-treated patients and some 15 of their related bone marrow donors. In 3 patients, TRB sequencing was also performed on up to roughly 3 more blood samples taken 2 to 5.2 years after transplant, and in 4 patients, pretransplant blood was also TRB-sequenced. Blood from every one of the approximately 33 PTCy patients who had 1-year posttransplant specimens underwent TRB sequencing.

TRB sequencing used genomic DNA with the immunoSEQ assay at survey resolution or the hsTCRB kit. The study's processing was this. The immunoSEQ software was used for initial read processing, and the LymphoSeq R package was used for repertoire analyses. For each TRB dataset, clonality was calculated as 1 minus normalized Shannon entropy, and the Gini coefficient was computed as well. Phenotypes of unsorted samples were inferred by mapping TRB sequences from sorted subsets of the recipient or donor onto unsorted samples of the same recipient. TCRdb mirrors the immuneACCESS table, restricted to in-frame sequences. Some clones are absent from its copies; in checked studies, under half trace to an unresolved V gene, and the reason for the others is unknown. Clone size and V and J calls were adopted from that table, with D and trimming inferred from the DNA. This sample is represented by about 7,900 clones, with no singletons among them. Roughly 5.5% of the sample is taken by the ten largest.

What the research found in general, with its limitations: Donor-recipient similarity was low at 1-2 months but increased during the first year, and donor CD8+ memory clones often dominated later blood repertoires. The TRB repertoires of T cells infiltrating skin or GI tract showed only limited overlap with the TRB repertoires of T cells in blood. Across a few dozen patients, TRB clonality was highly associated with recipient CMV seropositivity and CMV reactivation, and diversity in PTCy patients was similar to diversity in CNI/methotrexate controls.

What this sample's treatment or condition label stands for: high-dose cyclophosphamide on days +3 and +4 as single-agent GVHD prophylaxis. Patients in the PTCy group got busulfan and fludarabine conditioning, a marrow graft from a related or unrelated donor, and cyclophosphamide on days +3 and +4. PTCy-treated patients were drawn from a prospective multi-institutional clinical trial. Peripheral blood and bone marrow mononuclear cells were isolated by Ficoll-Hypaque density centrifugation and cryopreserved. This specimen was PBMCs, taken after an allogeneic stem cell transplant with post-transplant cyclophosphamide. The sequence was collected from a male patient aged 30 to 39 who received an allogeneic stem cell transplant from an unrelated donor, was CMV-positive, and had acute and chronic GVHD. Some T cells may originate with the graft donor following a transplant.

The encoded CDR3 is CASSVGVGGTYGYTF. The sequenced DNA is TGTGCCAGCAGCGTAGGTGTAGGGGGCACGTATGGCTACACCTTC. The rearranged segments are TRBV9 and TRBJ1-2; 7 junctional bases match TRBD1. Reading from cysteine to phenylalanine, the CDR3 counts 15 amino acids. The entry retains the CDR3 DNA only, 45 bases that are in frame from base 1. V ends up 0 bases short and J 5 bases short, with an unmatched junction base count of 7. According to the germline V gene, CDR1 reads SGDLS and CDR2 reads YYNGEE.